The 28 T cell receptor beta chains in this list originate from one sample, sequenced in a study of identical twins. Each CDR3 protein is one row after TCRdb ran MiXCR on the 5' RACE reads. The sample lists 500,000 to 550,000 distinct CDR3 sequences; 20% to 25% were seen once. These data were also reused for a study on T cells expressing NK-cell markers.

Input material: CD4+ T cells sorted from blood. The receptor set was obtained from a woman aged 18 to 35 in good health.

The CDR3: CAVPRQDCYGYTF. The CDR3 DNA reads TGTGCCGTGCCCAGACAGGACTGCTATGGCTACACCTTC. This rearrangement joins TRBV21-1 to TRBJ1-2; the table's D call of TRBD1 was not tested on the DNA. TRBV21-1 is a recognized pseudogene. This CDR3 spans 13 amino acids.

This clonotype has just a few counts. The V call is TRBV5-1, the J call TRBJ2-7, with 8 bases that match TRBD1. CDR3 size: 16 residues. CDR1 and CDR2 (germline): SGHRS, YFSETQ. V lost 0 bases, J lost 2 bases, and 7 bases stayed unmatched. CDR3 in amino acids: CASSLASGTGTYEQYF. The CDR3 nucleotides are TGCGCCAGCAGCTTGGCCTCGGGGACAGGCACCTACGAGCAGTACTTC.

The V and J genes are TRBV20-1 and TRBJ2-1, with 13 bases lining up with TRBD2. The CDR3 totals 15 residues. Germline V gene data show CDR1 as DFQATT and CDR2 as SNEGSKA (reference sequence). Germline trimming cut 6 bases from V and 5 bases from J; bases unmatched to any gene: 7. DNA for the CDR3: TGCAGTGCCCCCGGACTAGCGGGGGTTCACAATGAGCAGTTCTTC. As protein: CSAPGLAGVHNEQFF.

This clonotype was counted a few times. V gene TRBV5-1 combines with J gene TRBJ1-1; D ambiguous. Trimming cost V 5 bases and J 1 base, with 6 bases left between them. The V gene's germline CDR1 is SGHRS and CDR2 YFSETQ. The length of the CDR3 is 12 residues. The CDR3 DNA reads TGCGCCAGCAGGTGGGCGAACACTGAAGCTTTCTTT. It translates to CASRWANTEAFF.

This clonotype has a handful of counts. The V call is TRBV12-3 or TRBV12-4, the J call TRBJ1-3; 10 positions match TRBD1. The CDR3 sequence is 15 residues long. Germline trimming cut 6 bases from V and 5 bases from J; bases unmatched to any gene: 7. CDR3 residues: CASREGQGMRNTIYF. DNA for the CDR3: TGTGCCAGCAGAGAGGGACAGGGGATGAGAAACACCATATATTTT.

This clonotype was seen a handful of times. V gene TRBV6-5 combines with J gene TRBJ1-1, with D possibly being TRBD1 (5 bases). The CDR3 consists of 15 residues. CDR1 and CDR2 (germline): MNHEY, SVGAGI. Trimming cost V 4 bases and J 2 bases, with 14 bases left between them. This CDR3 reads CASSSKGRRNTEAFF. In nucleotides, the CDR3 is TGTGCCAGCAGTTCCAAGGGACGGCGCAACACTGAAGCTTTCTTT.

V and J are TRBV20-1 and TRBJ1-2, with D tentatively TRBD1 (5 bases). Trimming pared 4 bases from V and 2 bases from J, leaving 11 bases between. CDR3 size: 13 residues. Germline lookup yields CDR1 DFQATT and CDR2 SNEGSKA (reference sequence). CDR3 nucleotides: TGCAGTGCTATAGTCGGGGGGAACTATGGCTACACCTTC. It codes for CSAIVGGNYGYTF.

The CDR3 bases are TGTGCCACGGCACTGAGCGGGGGGTCAAATGAGCAGTTCTTC. This sequence encodes CATALSGGSNEQFF. V usage is TRBV10-3 and J usage is TRBJ2-1; 9 bases are a match to TRBD2. The CDR3 loop spans 14 amino acids. The germline CDR1 and CDR2 sequences are ENHRY and SYGVKD. J was trimmed by 7 bases and V by 10 bases; bases with no gene match: 11.

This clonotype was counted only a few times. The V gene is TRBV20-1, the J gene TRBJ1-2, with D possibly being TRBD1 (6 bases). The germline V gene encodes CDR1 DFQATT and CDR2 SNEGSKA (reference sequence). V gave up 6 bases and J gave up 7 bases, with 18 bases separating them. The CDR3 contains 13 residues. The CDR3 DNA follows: TGCAGTGCCCTTGTGTGGGGGGCTAGTGGCTACACCTTC. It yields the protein CSALVWGASGYTF.

CDR3 DNA: TGTGCCAGCAGTTACCGGGGACAGGTGGTCACTGAAGCTTTCTTT. Amino acids: CASSYRGQVVTEAFF. The chain uses TRBV6-5 and TRBJ1-1; 8 bases fit TRBD1. Germline assignment: CDR1 MNHEY and CDR2 SVGAGI. Trimming at V came to 2 bases and at J to 4 bases, leaving 6 bases not matched to a gene. This CDR3 contains 15 residues.

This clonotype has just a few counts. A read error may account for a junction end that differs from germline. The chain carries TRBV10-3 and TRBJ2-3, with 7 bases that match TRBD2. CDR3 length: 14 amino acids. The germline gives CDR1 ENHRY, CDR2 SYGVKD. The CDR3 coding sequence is TGTTCCATCAGGCGGGAGAAGGTGACAGATACGCAGTATTTT. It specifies CSIRREKVTDTQYF.

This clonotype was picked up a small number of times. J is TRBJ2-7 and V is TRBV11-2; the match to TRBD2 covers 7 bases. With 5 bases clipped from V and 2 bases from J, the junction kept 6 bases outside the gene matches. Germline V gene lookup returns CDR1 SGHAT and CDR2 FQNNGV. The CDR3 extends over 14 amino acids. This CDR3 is CASSHRTRTYEQYF. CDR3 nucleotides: TGTGCCAGCAGCCATAGGACTAGAACCTACGAGCAGTACTTC.

The CDR3 spells CASSGLSSTDTQYF. In nucleotides, the CDR3 is TGTGCCAGCTCAGGACTCTCTAGCACAGATACGCAGTATTTT. This chain links TRBV18 with TRBJ2-3; tentatively, D is TRBD2 (5 bases). Trimming took off 5 bases at V and 0 bases at J, with 9 bases between the two ends. Germline V gene sequence: CDR1 KGHSH, CDR2 LQKENI. This CDR3 comprises 14 residues.

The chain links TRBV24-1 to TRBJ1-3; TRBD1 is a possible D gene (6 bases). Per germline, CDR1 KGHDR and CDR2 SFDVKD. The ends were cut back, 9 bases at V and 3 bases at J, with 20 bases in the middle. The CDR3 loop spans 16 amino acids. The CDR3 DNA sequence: TGTGCCACCGCCAATGGAGACAGGCCTGGTGGAAACACCATATATTTT. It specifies CATANGDRPGGNTIYF.

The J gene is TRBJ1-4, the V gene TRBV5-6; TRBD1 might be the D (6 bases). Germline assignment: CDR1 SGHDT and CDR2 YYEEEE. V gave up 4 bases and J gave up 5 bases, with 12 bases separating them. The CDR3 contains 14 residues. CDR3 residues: CASSPDTGNEKLFF. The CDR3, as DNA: TGTGCCAGCAGCCCAGATACAGGGAATGAAAAACTGTTTTTT.

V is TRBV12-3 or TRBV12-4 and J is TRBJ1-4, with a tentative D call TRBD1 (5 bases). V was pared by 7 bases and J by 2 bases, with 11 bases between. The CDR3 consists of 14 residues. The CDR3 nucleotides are TGTGCCAGCACCCCGGGACTTACTAATGAAAAACTGTTTTTT. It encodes CASTPGLTNEKLFF.

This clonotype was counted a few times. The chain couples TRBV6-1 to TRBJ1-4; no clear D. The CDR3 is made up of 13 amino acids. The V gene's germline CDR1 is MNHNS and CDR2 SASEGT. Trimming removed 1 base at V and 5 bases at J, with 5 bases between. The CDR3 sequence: CASSEEENEKLFF. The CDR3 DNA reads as TGTGCCAGCAGTGAAGAGGAGAATGAAAAACTGTTTTTT.

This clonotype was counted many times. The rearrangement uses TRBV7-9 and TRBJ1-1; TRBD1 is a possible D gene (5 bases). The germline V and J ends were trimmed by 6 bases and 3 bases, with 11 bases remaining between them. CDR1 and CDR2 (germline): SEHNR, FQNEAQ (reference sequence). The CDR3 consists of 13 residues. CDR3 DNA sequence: TGTGCCAGCAGTCGAGACAGTCACACTGAAGCTTTCTTT. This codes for CASSRDSHTEAFF.

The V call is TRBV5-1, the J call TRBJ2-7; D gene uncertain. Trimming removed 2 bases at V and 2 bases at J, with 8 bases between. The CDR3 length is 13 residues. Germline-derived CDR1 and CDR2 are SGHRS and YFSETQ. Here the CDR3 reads CASSLRATYEQYF. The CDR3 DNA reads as TGCGCCAGCAGCTTACGCGCAACCTACGAGCAGTACTTC.

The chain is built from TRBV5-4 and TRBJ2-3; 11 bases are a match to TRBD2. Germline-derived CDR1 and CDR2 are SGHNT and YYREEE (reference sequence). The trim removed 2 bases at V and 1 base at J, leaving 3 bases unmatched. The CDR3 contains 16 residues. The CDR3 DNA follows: TGTGCCAGCAGCTTTACTAGCGGGGGACGCACAGATACGCAGTATTTT. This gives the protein CASSFTSGGRTDTQYF.

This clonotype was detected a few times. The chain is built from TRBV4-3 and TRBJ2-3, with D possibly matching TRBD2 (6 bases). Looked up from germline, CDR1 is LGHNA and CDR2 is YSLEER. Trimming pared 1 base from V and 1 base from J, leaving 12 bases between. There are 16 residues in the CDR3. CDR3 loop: CASSQGGGYRTDTQYF. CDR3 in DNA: TGCGCCAGCAGCCAAGGGGGAGGATATCGCACAGATACGCAGTATTTT.

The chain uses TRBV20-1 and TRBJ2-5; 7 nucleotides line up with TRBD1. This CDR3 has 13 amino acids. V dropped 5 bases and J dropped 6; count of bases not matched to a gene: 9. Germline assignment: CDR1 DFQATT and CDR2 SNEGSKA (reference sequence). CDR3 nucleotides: TGCAGTGCTGGACTGAAGGGGGCACAGACCCAGTACTTC. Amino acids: CSAGLKGAQTQYF.

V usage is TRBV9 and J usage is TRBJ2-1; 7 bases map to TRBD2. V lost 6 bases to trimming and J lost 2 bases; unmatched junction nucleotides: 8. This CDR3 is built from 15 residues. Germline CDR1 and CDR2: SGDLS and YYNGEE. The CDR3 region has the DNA TGTGCCAGCACCCTCGGGGGGAACACCTACAATGAGCAGTTCTTC. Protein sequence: CASTLGGNTYNEQFF.

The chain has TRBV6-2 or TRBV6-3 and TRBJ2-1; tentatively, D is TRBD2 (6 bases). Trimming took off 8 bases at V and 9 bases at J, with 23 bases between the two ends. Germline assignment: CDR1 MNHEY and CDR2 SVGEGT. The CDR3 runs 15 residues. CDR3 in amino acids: CASFTETSGHAEQFF. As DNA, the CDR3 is TGTGCCAGCTTCACGGAGACTAGTGGTCATGCTGAGCAGTTCTTC.

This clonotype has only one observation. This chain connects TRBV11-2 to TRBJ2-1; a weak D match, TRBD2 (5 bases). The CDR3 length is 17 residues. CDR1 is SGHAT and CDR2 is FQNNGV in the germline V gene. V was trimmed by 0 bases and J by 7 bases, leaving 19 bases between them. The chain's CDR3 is CASSLDLGGLTGNEQFF. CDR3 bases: TGTGCCAGCAGCTTAGATCTCGGCGGGCTGACCGGGAATGAGCAGTTCTTC.

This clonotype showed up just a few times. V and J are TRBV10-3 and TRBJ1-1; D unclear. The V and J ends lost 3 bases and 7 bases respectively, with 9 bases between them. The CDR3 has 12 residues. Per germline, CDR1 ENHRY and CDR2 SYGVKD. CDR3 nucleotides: TGTGCCATCAGTGATTCTTTTGGTGAAGCTTTCTTT. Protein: CAISDSFGEAFF.

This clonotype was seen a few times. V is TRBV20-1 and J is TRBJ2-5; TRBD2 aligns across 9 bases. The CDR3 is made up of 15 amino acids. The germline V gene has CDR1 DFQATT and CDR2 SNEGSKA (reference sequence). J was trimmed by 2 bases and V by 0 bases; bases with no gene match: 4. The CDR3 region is CSARDPSGTQETQYF. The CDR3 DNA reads TGCAGTGCTAGAGACCCTAGCGGGACACAAGAGACCCAGTACTTC.

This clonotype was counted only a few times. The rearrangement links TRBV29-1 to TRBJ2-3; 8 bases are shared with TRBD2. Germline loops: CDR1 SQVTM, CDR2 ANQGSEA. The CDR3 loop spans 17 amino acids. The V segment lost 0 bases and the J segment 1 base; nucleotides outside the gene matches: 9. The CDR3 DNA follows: TGCAGCGTTGAAGATCCGCGGGGGGCTGGTGGCACAGATACGCAGTATTTT. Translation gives CSVEDPRGAGGTDTQYF.